The 13 T cell receptor beta chains below were found in one sample sequenced in a study of CD4 and CD8 cells across lung adenocarcinoma regions. TCRdb itself ran the PCR reads through MiXCR, one entry per CDR3 protein. The sample consists of under 25,000 distinct CDR3 sequences, 45% to 60% of them appearing once. The source material was CD4+ T cells from the center of a lung tumor. The receptors here all came from a male donor with lung adenocarcinoma. The CD4 and CD8 labels of this study may be unreliable.

The J gene is TRBJ1-3, the V gene TRBV3-1; D may be TRBD1 (5 bases). Germline lookup yields CDR1 LGHDT and CDR2 YNNKEL (reference sequence). The CDR3 is 17 amino acids. Trimming removed 7 bases at V and 4 bases at J, with 23 bases between. Here the CDR3 reads CASKGVWGEFSGNTIYF. The CDR3 DNA reads TGTGCCAGCAAGGGAGTTTGGGGGGAGTTTTCAGGAAACACCATATATTTT.

V gene TRBV6-2 or TRBV6-3 combines with J gene TRBJ1-5; 10 nucleotides match TRBD1. The CDR3 length is 14 residues. Trimming cost V 8 bases and J 6 bases; bases outside gene matches: 7. Germline V CDR1 and CDR2: MNHEY, SVGEGT. The CDR3 here is CASGRQGAGQPQHF. The CDR3, as DNA: TGTGCCAGCGGTCGACAGGGGGCAGGTCAGCCCCAGCATTTT.

This clonotype was seen ten or more times. The chain recombines TRBV5-3 with TRBJ1-1; D call uncertain. TRBV5-3 carries the ORF label, with uncertain function. The CDR3 spans 15 residues. With 1 base removed from V and 8 bases from J, the gap between germline ends came to 18 bases. CDR3 coding DNA: TGTGCCAGAAGCTTGTCCCCTAAAATTCTTCCCGAAGCTTTCTTT. Its translation: CARSLSPKILPEAFF.

This clonotype was detected many times. This rearrangement joins TRBV6-1 to TRBJ1-3, with TRBD1 matching over 9 bases. There are 15 residues in the CDR3. CDR1 and CDR2 from the germline V gene are MNHNS and SASEGT. The V segment lost 6 bases and the J segment 1 base; nucleotides outside the gene matches: 4. The CDR3 DNA reads TGTGCCAGCAGCAGGGACAGGGAGTCTGGAAACACCATATATTTT. Protein: CASSRDRESGNTIYF.

This clonotype has just one count. The chain links TRBV6-1 to TRBJ2-1; 11 nucleotides match TRBD2. The CDR3 length is 16 residues. V shed 5 bases, J shed 8 bases, and the junction held 11 bases outside the gene matches. Germline CDR1 is MNHNS and CDR2 is SASEGT. In DNA form, the CDR3 reads TGTGCCAGCAGTCCGTGGATTAGCGGGGGGGCACATGAGCAGTTCTTC. Amino acids: CASSPWISGGAHEQFF.

This clonotype was seen only a few times. This chain joins TRBV4-1 and TRBJ1-2; D possibly corresponds to TRBD1 (5 bases). The CDR3 is made up of 13 amino acids. Trimming pared 3 bases from V and 5 bases from J, leaving 10 bases between. In germline, CDR1 is MGHRA, CDR2 YSYEKL. CDR3 amino acids: CASSQGERYGYTF. The CDR3 DNA reads as TGCGCCAGCAGCCAGGGGGAGCGATATGGCTACACCTTC.

This sequence joins TRBV10-3 and TRBJ2-3; D unclear. CDR3 size: 14 residues. Germline V gene lookup returns CDR1 ENHRY and CDR2 SYGVKD. The germline V and J ends were trimmed by 10 bases and 8 bases, with 22 bases remaining between them. CDR3 sequence (DNA): TGTGCCACCTTGAAGGCCCTGAACACCGGTACGCAGTATTTT. Amino acid sequence: CATLKALNTGTQYF.

The chain is built from TRBV7-9 and TRBJ2-1; no clear D. The V and J ends lost 4 bases and 12 bases respectively, with 13 bases between them. CDR3 length: 12 residues. Germline-derived CDR1 and CDR2 are SEHNR and FQNEAQ (reference sequence). CDR3 nucleotide sequence: TGTGCCAGCAGCTCCTTCACTCCAACGCAGTTCTTC. Translation gives CASSSFTPTQFF.

V usage is TRBV27 and J usage is TRBJ2-3; D perhaps matches TRBD2 (5 bases). The better agreement between TRBJ2-7 and the DNA end casts doubt on the J call. Germline V gene sequence: CDR1 MNHEY, CDR2 SMNVEV (reference sequence). The CDR3 length is 14 residues. The CDR3 spells CAGSGGRGEETQYF. DNA of the CDR3: TGTGCGGGGAGTGGCGGGCGTGGGGAAGAGACGCAGTACTTC.

This clonotype was counted ten times or more. The chain recombines TRBV27 with TRBJ2-7; TRBD2 agrees at 8 bases. V was clipped by 4 bases and J by 1 base; unmatched bases: 6. The CDR3 is 15 residues long. Germline assignment: CDR1 MNHEY and CDR2 SMNVEV (reference sequence). CDR3 residues: CASSSPGLESYEQYF. The CDR3 nucleotides are TGTGCCAGCAGTTCCCCGGGACTAGAGTCCTACGAGCAGTACTTC.

The sample holds one count of this clonotype. At one boundary the junction diverges from the germline segment, which might be a read error. The chain joins TRBV6-1 to TRBJ2-1; D could derive from TRBD1 or TRBD2 (6 bases each). Germline loops: CDR1 MNHNS, CDR2 SASEGT. The CDR3 runs 14 residues. CDR3 sequence (DNA): TGTGCGGGCACCGGGGGCCGTGACGAAGAGACGCAGTACTTT. This translates into CAGTGGRDEETQYF.

The chain carries TRBV4-2 and TRBJ2-5, with TRBD1 as a possible D gene (5 bases). Judging by the DNA end, TRBJ2-7 fits better; the J call may be wrong. This CDR3 spans 16 amino acids. CDR1 LGHNA and CDR2 YNFKEQ come from the germline V gene. The DNA for the CDR3 is TGTGCCAGCAGCCCACGTGGGTCCGTACAGGTGTACGAGCAGTACTTC. Translating it yields CASSPRGSVQVYEQYF.

In this sample, this clonotype turned up a few times. V usage is TRBV4-2 and J usage is TRBJ2-1; the match to TRBD2 covers 11 bases. The DNA end is a closer match to TRBJ2-5, so the J assignment may be wrong. This CDR3 comprises 16 residues. Germline CDR1 LGHNA, CDR2 YNFKEQ. The CDR3 region is CASSQKPGLAEETQYF. The CDR3 DNA reads as TGTGCCAGCAGCCAGAAACCGGGACTAGCGGAGGAGACCCAGTACTTC.